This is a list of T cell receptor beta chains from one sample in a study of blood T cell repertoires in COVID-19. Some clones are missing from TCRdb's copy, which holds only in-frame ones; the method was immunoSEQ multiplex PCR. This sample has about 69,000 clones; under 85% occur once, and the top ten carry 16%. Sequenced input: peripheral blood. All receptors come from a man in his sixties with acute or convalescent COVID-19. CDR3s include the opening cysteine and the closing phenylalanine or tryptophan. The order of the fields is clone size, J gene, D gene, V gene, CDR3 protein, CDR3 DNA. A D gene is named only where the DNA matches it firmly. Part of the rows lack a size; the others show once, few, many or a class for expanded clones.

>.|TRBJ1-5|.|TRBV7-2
CASSNKLNQPQHF
TGTGCCAGCAGCAACAAGTTAAATCAGCCCCAGCATTTT
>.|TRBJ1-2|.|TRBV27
CASSYWGGQSDGYTF
TGTGCCAGCAGTTACTGGGGGGGGCAGTCGGATGGCTACACCTTC
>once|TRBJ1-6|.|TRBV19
CASSWTTYNSPLHF
TGTGCCAGTAGTTGGACAACCTATAATTCACCCCTCCACTTT
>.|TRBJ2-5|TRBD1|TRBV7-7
CASSLGSYRGQETQYF
TGTGCTAGCAGCTTAGGGTCTTACAGGGGCCAAGAGACCCAGTACTTC
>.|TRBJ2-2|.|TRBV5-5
CASSLLETRAGELFF
TGTGCCAGCAGCTTGTTAGAGACGAGGGCCGGGGAGCTGTTTTTT
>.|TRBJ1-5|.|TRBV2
CASSELGYKHQPQHF
TGTGCCAGCAGTGAACTTGGTTATAAGCATCAGCCCCAGCATTTT
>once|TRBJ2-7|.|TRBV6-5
CASTPGGTLVYEQYF
TGTGCCAGCACCCCAGGGGGGACACTCGTCTACGAGCAGTACTTC
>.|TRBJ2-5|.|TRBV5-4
CASSPNSETQYF
TGTGCCAGCAGCCCGAACTCAGAGACCCAGTACTTC
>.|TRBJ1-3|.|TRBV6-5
CASSYSVTFSGNTIYF
TGTGCCAGCAGTTACTCGGTCACTTTTTCTGGAAACACCATATATTTT
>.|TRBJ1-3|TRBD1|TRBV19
CASLDRANGNTIYF
TGTGCCAGTCTCGACAGGGCGAATGGAAACACCATATATTTT
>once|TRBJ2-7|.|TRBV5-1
CASSLGQPGYEQYF
TGCGCCAGCAGCTTGGGGCAGCCAGGATACGAGCAGTACTTC
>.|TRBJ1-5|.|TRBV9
CASSPTSGTSNQPQHF
TGTGCCAGCAGCCCAACGAGCGGGACCTCAAATCAGCCCCAGCATTTT
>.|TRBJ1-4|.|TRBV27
CASRGGRRSNEKLFF
TGTGCCAGCAGAGGGGGTCGACGCTCTAATGAAAAACTGTTTTTT
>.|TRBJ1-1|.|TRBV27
CASSATLMNTEAFF
TGTGCCAGCAGTGCGACACTTATGAACACTGAAGCTTTCTTT
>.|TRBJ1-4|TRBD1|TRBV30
CACPRGTDEKLFF
TGTGCCTGCCCCAGGGGGACAGATGAAAAACTGTTTTTT
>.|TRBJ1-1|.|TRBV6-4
CASREDSWSEAFF
TGTGCCAGCAGAGAGGACAGTTGGTCTGAAGCTTTCTTT